Presented here are 26 T cell receptor beta chains from one specimen sequenced in a study of early T cells in non-severe SARS-CoV-2 infection. TCRdb recomputed calls from the 5' RACE reads with MiXCR, one row per CDR3 protein. The sample has about 110,000 distinct CDR3 sequences, roughly an eighth seen once. The sequenced sample was whole blood. All receptors derive from an adult who was a healthcare worker with PCR-confirmed SARS-CoV-2 infection or an uninfected control (not recorded which).

This clonotype was counted between two and nine times. CDR3 region: CASSRTGNSPLHF. CDR3 nucleotide sequence: TGTGCCAGCAGCAGGACAGGGAATTCACCCCTCCACTTT. This sequence joins TRBV7-9 and TRBJ1-6, with 8 bases that match TRBD1. Germline V gene lookup returns CDR1 SEHNR and CDR2 FQNEAQ (reference sequence). V trimming: 5 bases; J trimming: 7 bases; junction bases outside the gene matches: 1. The CDR3 spans 13 residues.

In DNA form, the CDR3 reads TGCAGCGTTGGCGGCCGGATGAACACTGAAGCTTTCTTT. Encoded protein: CSVGGRMNTEAFF. V is TRBV29-1 and J is TRBJ1-1; no firm D call. Trimming took off 4 bases at V and 0 bases at J, with 9 bases between the two ends. This CDR3 comprises 13 residues. Germline-derived CDR1 and CDR2 are SQVTM and ANQGSEA.

Many counts were recorded for this clonotype. V and J are TRBV9 and TRBJ2-3; tentatively, D is TRBD1 (6 bases). V lost 0 bases, J lost 5 bases, and 10 bases lay in between. The CDR3 runs to 14 residues. The germline CDR1 and CDR2 sequences are SGDLS and YYNGEE. This CDR3 reads CASSVGTQGDTQYF. CDR3 DNA sequence: TGTGCCAGCAGCGTAGGGACACAGGGAGATACGCAGTATTTT.

This chain links TRBV12-3 or TRBV12-4 with TRBJ2-5; no firm D call. The CDR3 length is 14 residues. Trimming pared 5 bases from V and 5 bases from J, leaving 15 bases between. The CDR3 nucleotides are TGTGCCAGCAGTCCCTTGGGGTCTCGGGAGACCCAGTACTTC. Its translation is CASSPLGSRETQYF.

The chain uses TRBV11-2 and TRBJ2-7, with D perhaps matching TRBD1 (6 bases). CDR1 and CDR2 (germline): SGHAT, FQNNGV. The CDR3 contains 13 residues. Trimming took 5 bases from V and 7 from J, leaving 15 bases between them. CDR3 sequence reads: CASSLGASGEQYF. The CDR3 DNA is TGTGCCAGCAGCCTGGGGGCTTCCGGGGAGCAGTACTTC. The variable domain in full, with the rest retrieved from reference TRBV11-2 and TRBJ2-7, is EAGVAQSPRYKIIEKRQSVAFWCNPISGHATLYWYQQILGQGPKLLIQFQNNGVVDDSQLPKDRFSAERLKGVDSTLKIQPAKLEDSAVYLCASSLGASGEQYFGPGTRLTVT.

Only a few counts were recorded for this clonotype. This chain connects TRBV14 to TRBJ2-7; no firm D call. Germline V CDR1 and CDR2: SGHDN, FVKESK. The CDR3 loop spans 14 amino acids. Trimming stripped 4 bases from V and 2 bases from J, with 12 bases between. The CDR3 here is CASSPVGDTYEQYF. The CDR3 region has the DNA TGTGCCAGCAGCCCAGTAGGAGACACCTACGAGCAGTACTTC.

This clonotype has at least ten counts. The CDR3 loop reads CSAPGLAKNIQYF. CDR3 coding DNA: TGCAGTGCACCGGGACTAGCCAAAAACATTCAGTACTTC. This rearrangement joins TRBV20-1 to TRBJ2-4; D is possibly TRBD2 (6 bases). V was trimmed by 6 bases and J by 0 bases, leaving 9 bases between them. The CDR3 runs 13 residues. Germline CDR1 reads DFQATT; CDR2 reads SNEGSKA (reference sequence).

This clonotype was seen a handful of times. The J gene is TRBJ2-2, the V gene TRBV24-1, with D unclear. The CDR3 runs to 15 residues. The germline gives CDR1 KGHDR, CDR2 SFDVKD. Trimming cost V 0 bases and J 4 bases, with 8 bases left between them. The chain's CDR3 is CATSDLRPATGELFF. The CDR3 coding sequence is TGTGCCACCAGTGATTTGCGCCCGGCCACCGGGGAGCTGTTTTTT.

In this sample, this clonotype turned up a few times. The chain combines TRBV10-3 with TRBJ1-5; the D gene is possibly TRBD1 (5 bases). Trimming stripped 3 bases from V and 2 bases from J, with 8 bases between. The CDR3 is made up of 14 amino acids. Germline-derived CDR1 and CDR2 are ENHRY and SYGVKD. The CDR3 loop reads CAISDRVGNQPQHF. CDR3 DNA: TGTGCCATCAGTGACAGGGTAGGCAATCAGCCCCAGCATTTT.

Ten or more counts support this clonotype. The chain links TRBV4-2 to TRBJ2-3; D perhaps matches TRBD2 (6 bases). The CDR3 totals 16 residues. Trimming shortened V by 0 bases and J by 0 bases, and 10 bases separated the two germline ends. Germline V gene sequence: CDR1 LGHNA, CDR2 YNFKEQ. The CDR3 sequence: CASSQDRGTSTDTQYF. The CDR3 region has the DNA TGTGCCAGCAGCCAAGATCGCGGGACTAGCACAGATACGCAGTATTTT.

This rearrangement joins TRBV2 to TRBJ1-1; no firm D call. Trimming pared 6 bases from V and 4 bases from J, leaving 12 bases between. The germline V gene has CDR1 SNHLY and CDR2 FYNNEI. The CDR3 is 13 residues long. The CDR3 DNA reads as TGTGCCAGCAGCCCCACGGCCGTCACTGAAGCTTTCTTT. Encoded protein: CASSPTAVTEAFF.

The table lists this clonotype with many counts. The CDR3 DNA sequence: TGTGCCAGCACTATCCTAGCGGGGGGCCAGGGGGATACGCAGTATTTT. Translation gives CASTILAGGQGDTQYF. The chain employs TRBV4-2 and TRBJ2-3; 11 bases are a match to TRBD2. V trimming: 7 bases; J trimming: 6 bases; junction bases outside the gene matches: 12. This CDR3 contains 16 residues. Germline V gene lookup returns CDR1 LGHNA and CDR2 YNFKEQ.

In its sample, this clonotype was seen a few times. The chain carries TRBV5-1 and TRBJ2-4; 9 bases match TRBD1. After removal of 3 bases from V and 8 bases from J, the junction contained 9 bases not matched to a gene. Germline lookup yields CDR1 SGHRS and CDR2 YFSETQ. The CDR3 consists of 15 residues. This chain's CDR3 is CASSYRGQGFDIQYF. The CDR3 DNA sequence: TGCGCCAGCAGCTACAGGGGACAGGGCTTTGACATTCAGTACTTC.

The chain joins TRBV12-5 to TRBJ1-1; D unresolved. Trimming left V 1 base short and J 5 bases short, with 8 bases between. The CDR3 is made up of 13 amino acids. Germline CDR1 reads LGHNT; CDR2 reads FRNRAP. CDR3 DNA sequence: TGTGCTAGTGGTTTGGAGCGGCCGACTGAAGCTTTCTTT. It specifies CASGLERPTEAFF.

Only a few counts were recorded for this clonotype. The rearrangement joins TRBV12-3 or TRBV12-4 to TRBJ2-7, with 9 bases matching TRBD2. Trimming removed 1 base from V and 2 bases from J; junction bases left unmatched: 6. This CDR3 is 16 amino acids long. CDR3: CASSLVGASGTYEQYF. The CDR3 region has the DNA TGTGCCAGCAGTTTAGTCGGGGCTAGCGGGACCTACGAGCAGTACTTC.

This clonotype was counted only a few times. V and J are TRBV14 and TRBJ1-1; D is unresolved. The CDR3 totals 13 residues. Trimming took off 5 bases at V and 3 bases at J, with 10 bases between the two ends. From germline, CDR1 is SGHDN and CDR2 FVKESK. The CDR3 here is CASSSWAHTEAFF. DNA of the CDR3: TGTGCCAGCAGCTCCTGGGCCCACACTGAAGCTTTCTTT. Full variable domain (rest looked up from reference TRBV14 and TRBJ1-1): EAGVTQFPSHSVIEKGQTVTLRCDPISGHDNLYWYRRVMGKEIKFLLHFVKESKQDESGMPNNRFLAERTGGTYSTLKVQPAELEDSGVYFCASSSWAHTEAFFGQGTRLTVV.

The table lists this clonotype with many counts. The J gene is TRBJ1-1, the V gene TRBV29-1, with D possibly matching TRBD1 (5 bases). Germline V gives CDR1 SQVTM, CDR2 ANQGSEA. This CDR3 has 11 residues. Trimming shortened V by 7 bases and J by 7 bases, and 13 bases separated the two germline ends. In DNA form, the CDR3 reads TGCAGCGCCCCCGGTGGGGGTGAAGCTTTCTTT. Its translation is CSAPGGGEAFF.

This clonotype was counted only a few times. The chain combines TRBV27 with TRBJ2-7; D possibly corresponds to TRBD1 (5 bases). V was clipped by 6 bases and J by 1 base, with 10 bases between them. Germline CDR1 reads MNHEY; CDR2 reads SMNVEV (reference sequence). CDR3 length equals 13 residues. Here the CDR3 reads CASRGANSYEQYF. CDR3 DNA: TGTGCCAGCAGAGGGGCAAATTCCTACGAGCAGTACTTC.

This clonotype was observed at least ten times. One end of the junction varies from germline; a read error may be responsible. The gene calls are TRBV6-5 and TRBJ2-6, with TRBD1 identical over 8 bases. Looked up from germline, CDR1 is MNHEY and CDR2 is SVGAGI. The CDR3 totals 16 residues. This CDR3 reads CVSSPGQDSGANVLTF. CDR3 DNA sequence: TGTGTCAGCAGCCCGGGACAGGACTCTGGGGCCAACGTCCTGACTTTC.

This clonotype has more than one count but fewer than ten. The chain employs TRBV10-3 and TRBJ2-1, with 10 bases lining up with TRBD1. The CDR3 extends over 14 amino acids. Germline CDR1 and CDR2: ENHRY and SYGVKD. V trimming: 6 bases; J trimming: 6 bases; junction bases outside the gene matches: 5. The CDR3 DNA reads as TGTGCCATCAGCTCGGGACAGGGGAGCAATGAGCAGTTCTTC. Its translation is CAISSGQGSNEQFF.

Only a few counts were recorded for this clonotype. The conserved phenylalanine or tryptophan normally closing the CDR3 is absent here, so this likely arose from a read error. The rearrangement uses TRBV12-3 or TRBV12-4 and TRBJ1-1; tentatively, D is TRBD1 (6 bases). Trimming took off 1 base at V and 4 bases at J, with 10 bases between the two ends. The CDR3 has 14 amino acids. The CDR3 region is CASSLGGLRTEAFC. CDR3 nucleotides: TGTGCCAGCAGTTTAGGGGGGCTTCGCACTGAAGCTTTCTGT.

This clonotype occurred many times. J is TRBJ2-7 and V is TRBV20-1, with TRBD2 identical over 12 bases. The CDR3 consists of 14 residues. Germline V gene sequence: CDR1 DFQATT, CDR2 SNEGSKA (reference sequence). With 6 bases clipped from V and 6 bases from J, the junction kept 9 bases outside the gene matches. In nucleotides, the CDR3 is TGCAGTGCGAGAAGACTAGCGGGAGAATCCGAGCAGTACTTC. As protein: CSARRLAGESEQYF.

This clonotype was counted at least ten times. The V call is TRBV9, the J call TRBJ1-5; tentative D call: TRBD1 (6 bases). The germline gives CDR1 SGDLS, CDR2 YYNGEE. The V end lost 4 bases, the J end lost 1 base, and 9 bases lay between the germline ends. The CDR3 totals 14 residues. CDR3 in amino acids: CASSSGESNQPQHF. The DNA of the CDR3 is TGTGCCAGCAGCTCAGGGGAAAGCAATCAGCCCCAGCATTTT.

V gene TRBV4-1 combines with J gene TRBJ2-2, with TRBD1 as a possible D gene (5 bases). Trimming left V 4 bases short and J 5 bases short, with 17 bases between. Germline CDR1 is MGHRA and CDR2 is YSYEKL. The CDR3 loop spans 16 amino acids. The CDR3 DNA sequence: TGCGCCAGCAGCCTAGATAGGGGAAGTAGGACCGGGGAGCTGTTTTTT. The encoded protein is CASSLDRGSRTGELFF.

The chain joins TRBV11-3 to TRBJ1-1; D unresolved. V was cut by 0 bases and J by 8 bases, with 13 bases left in between. CDR3 length: 14 amino acids. Germline V lookup: CDR1 SGHNT, CDR2 YENEEA. The CDR3 spells CASSLDLRTKEAFF. For the CDR3, the DNA is TGTGCCAGCAGCTTAGATCTCCGCACCAAGGAAGCTTTCTTT.

The table lists this clonotype with many counts. The genes are TRBV11-2 and TRBJ2-7; 9 positions match TRBD1. Germline loops: CDR1 SGHAT, CDR2 FQNNGV. V trimming: 4 bases; J trimming: 7 bases; junction bases outside the gene matches: 11. The length of the CDR3 is 15 residues. The CDR3 loop is CASSSAGTGSYEQYF. The CDR3 region has the DNA TGTGCCAGCAGCTCCGCCGGGACAGGGTCTTATGAGCAGTACTTC.